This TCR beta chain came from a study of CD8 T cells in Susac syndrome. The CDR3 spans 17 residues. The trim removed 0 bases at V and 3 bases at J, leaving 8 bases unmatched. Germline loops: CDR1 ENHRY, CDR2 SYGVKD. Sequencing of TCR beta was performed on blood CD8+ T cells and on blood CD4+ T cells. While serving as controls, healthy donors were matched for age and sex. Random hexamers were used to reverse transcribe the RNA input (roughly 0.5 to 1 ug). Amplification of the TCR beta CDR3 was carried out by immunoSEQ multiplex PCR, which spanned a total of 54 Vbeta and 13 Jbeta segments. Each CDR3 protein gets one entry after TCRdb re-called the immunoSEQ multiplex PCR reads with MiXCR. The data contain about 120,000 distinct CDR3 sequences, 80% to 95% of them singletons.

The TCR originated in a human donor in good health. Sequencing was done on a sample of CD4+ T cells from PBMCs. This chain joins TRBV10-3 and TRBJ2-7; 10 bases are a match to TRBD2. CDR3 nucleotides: TGTGCCATCAGTGAGTCGCCAAGCGGGGGGGGCAGCTACGAGCAGTACTTC. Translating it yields CAISESPSGGGSYEQYF.